The 11 T cell receptor beta chains below come from one sample, sequenced in a study of radiation and T cells in renal cell carcinoma. This table comes from immunoSEQ multiplex PCR, and its TCRdb copy is limited to in-frame clones, with some not included. Found here are approximately 92,000 clones, around four fifths of them singletons; the top ten hold roughly a tenth. The time point is: blood 4 weeks post-SBRT, at nephrectomy. Treatment indicated: 15 Gy SBRT to primary tumor, nephrectomy 4 weeks later. The sample in question was blood, obtained from a patient whose treatment included radiotherapy and nephrectomy. The receptors were gathered from a man between 45 and 60 years old with renal cell carcinoma.

V is TRBV9 and J is TRBJ1-4; D may be TRBD1 (6 bases). V was shortened by 4 bases and J by 10 bases, with 17 bases between the two germline ends. This CDR3 comprises 14 residues. From germline, CDR1 is SGDLS and CDR2 YYNGEE. CDR3 sequence: CASSSQGELGKLFF. Written as DNA, the CDR3 is TGTGCCAGCAGCTCACAGGGAGAATTGGGAAAACTGTTTTTT. Full variable domain (remainder filled in from reference TRBV9 and TRBJ1-4): DSGVTQTPKHLITATGQRVTLRCSPRSGDLSVYWYQQSLDQGLQFLIQYYNGEERAKGNILERFSAQQFPDLHSELNLSSLELGDSALYFCASSSQGELGKLFFGSGTQLSVL.

J is TRBJ2-7 and V is TRBV5-8; possibly TRBD1 or TRBD2 for D (5 bases each). The V end was cut by 8 bases, the J end by 4 bases, with 25 bases between. This CDR3 region has 16 residues. Germline loops: CDR1 SGHTS, CDR2 YDEGEE. The CDR3 reads CASIPMTGRGFYEQYF. The CDR3 nucleotides are TGTGCCAGTATCCCTATGACGGGGCGAGGGTTTTACGAGCAGTACTTC.

The rearrangement links TRBV19 to TRBJ1-5; possibly TRBD1 for D (6 bases). Per germline, CDR1 LNHDA and CDR2 SQIVND (reference sequence). The V end was cut by 5 bases, the J end by 5 bases, with 19 bases between. The CDR3 extends over 16 amino acids. In nucleotides, the CDR3 is TGTGCCAGTAGTCTCGGGACACCACCCCTGGATCAGCCCCAGCATTTT. Amino acids: CASSLGTPPLDQPQHF.

This chain joins TRBV6-5 and TRBJ2-7, with 12 bases aligning to TRBD1. V dropped 5 bases and J dropped 4; count of bases not matched to a gene: 6. This CDR3 region has 15 residues. Germline V lookup: CDR1 MNHEY, CDR2 SVGAGI. The CDR3 protein is CASSTGTGGWYEQYF. The CDR3 nucleotides are TGTGCCAGCAGTACCGGGACAGGGGGCTGGTACGAGCAGTACTTC.

V gene TRBV29-1 combines with J gene TRBJ1-4; D perhaps matches TRBD1 (6 bases). This CDR3 is 12 amino acids long. Germline-derived CDR1 and CDR2 are SQVTM and ANQGSEA. V lost 4 bases to trimming and J lost 8 bases, with 11 bases between them. The CDR3: CSVARGGEKLFF. The CDR3 DNA follows: TGCAGCGTTGCAAGAGGGGGAGAAAAACTGTTTTTT.

This chain links TRBV6-1 with TRBJ2-1; tentatively, D is TRBD1 (5 bases). The V and J ends lost 4 bases and 0 bases respectively, with 13 bases between them. The V gene's germline CDR1 is MNHNS and CDR2 SASEGT. This CDR3 has 16 residues. CDR3 nucleotide sequence: TGTGCCAGCAGTGGTCAACAGGCTAACTCCTACAATGAGCAGTTCTTC. Its protein is CASSGQQANSYNEQFF.

The V call is TRBV7-2, the J call TRBJ1-2; 9 bases line up with TRBD1. The trim removed 7 bases at V and 4 bases at J, leaving 7 bases unmatched. The germline gives CDR1 SGHTA, CDR2 FQGNSA. CDR3 length: 14 residues. The CDR3: CASNPGQGLYGYTF. CDR3 bases: TGTGCCAGCAATCCGGGACAGGGTCTCTATGGCTACACCTTC.

V and J are TRBV30 and TRBJ2-2; 9 bases match TRBD1. The V and J ends lost 0 bases and 6 bases, in that order; junction bases with no gene match: 8. The CDR3 consists of 16 residues. CDR1 is GTSNPN and CDR2 is SVGIG in the germline V gene (reference sequence). CDR3 bases: TGTGCCTGGAGTGTACTCGGACAGGGGAGTTCCGGGGAGCTGTTTTTT. Protein: CAWSVLGQGSSGELFF.

This clone was seen only once. V and J are TRBV7-9 and TRBJ1-2; D gene ambiguous. The CDR3 sequence is 13 residues long. Germline V gene sequence: CDR1 SEHNR, CDR2 FQNEAQ (reference sequence). V lost 7 bases and J 3 bases, leaving 12 bases between the germline ends. The DNA for the CDR3 is TGTGCCAGCAAGAAGGGTCGGGACTATGGCTACACCTTC. This gives the protein CASKKGRDYGYTF.

The V and J genes are TRBV19 and TRBJ2-3, with 10 bases that match TRBD1. CDR3 length: 16 amino acids. The trim removed 4 bases at V and 0 bases at J, leaving 4 bases unmatched. Germline V gene lookup returns CDR1 LNHDA and CDR2 SQIVND (reference sequence). CDR3 in DNA: TGTGCCAGTAGTACAAGGACAGGGGGAAGCACAGATACGCAGTATTTT. It yields the protein CASSTRTGGSTDTQYF.

The chain is built from TRBV7-3 and TRBJ2-1; 8 nucleotides agree with TRBD1. The CDR3 is made up of 15 amino acids. V trimming: 2 bases; J trimming: 2 bases; junction bases outside the gene matches: 2. Per the germline V gene, CDR1 is SGHTA and CDR2 is FQGTGA. CDR3 nucleotides: TGTGCCAGCAGCTTAGACAGGGGCACCTACAATGAGCAGTTCTTC. It codes for CASSLDRGTYNEQFF.